The source of this TCR beta chain is a study of blood T cell repertoires in COVID-19. Study overall: Whether acute or convalescent, the COVID-19 samples came from the United States, Italy and Spain. The cDNA or gDNA used as material had been derived from T cells, B-cell-depleted T cells, or PBMCs.

As originally analysed: Nucleated cell counts were estimated from reference gene primer amplification. Sequenced by immunoSEQ multiplex PCR; TCRdb stores in-frame clones only, minus some. V, J and clone size reflect that table, while D and trimming were determined from the DNA. Of approximately 80,000 clones listed, around 77% are singletons. Germline CDR1 is MGHRA and CDR2 is YSYEKL. There are 16 residues in the CDR3. Trimming removed 0 bases from V and 8 bases from J; junction bases left unmatched: 8. The source is a human donor in a cohort sampled during active COVID-19. The rearrangement uses TRBV4-1 and TRBJ1-2; TRBD1 agrees at 11 bases. The sample consisted of peripheral blood. The CDR3 DNA is TGCGCCAGCAGCCAAGATCGAAATGGACAGGGGGCCGGCTACACCTTC. Translating it yields CASSQDRNGQGAGYTF.